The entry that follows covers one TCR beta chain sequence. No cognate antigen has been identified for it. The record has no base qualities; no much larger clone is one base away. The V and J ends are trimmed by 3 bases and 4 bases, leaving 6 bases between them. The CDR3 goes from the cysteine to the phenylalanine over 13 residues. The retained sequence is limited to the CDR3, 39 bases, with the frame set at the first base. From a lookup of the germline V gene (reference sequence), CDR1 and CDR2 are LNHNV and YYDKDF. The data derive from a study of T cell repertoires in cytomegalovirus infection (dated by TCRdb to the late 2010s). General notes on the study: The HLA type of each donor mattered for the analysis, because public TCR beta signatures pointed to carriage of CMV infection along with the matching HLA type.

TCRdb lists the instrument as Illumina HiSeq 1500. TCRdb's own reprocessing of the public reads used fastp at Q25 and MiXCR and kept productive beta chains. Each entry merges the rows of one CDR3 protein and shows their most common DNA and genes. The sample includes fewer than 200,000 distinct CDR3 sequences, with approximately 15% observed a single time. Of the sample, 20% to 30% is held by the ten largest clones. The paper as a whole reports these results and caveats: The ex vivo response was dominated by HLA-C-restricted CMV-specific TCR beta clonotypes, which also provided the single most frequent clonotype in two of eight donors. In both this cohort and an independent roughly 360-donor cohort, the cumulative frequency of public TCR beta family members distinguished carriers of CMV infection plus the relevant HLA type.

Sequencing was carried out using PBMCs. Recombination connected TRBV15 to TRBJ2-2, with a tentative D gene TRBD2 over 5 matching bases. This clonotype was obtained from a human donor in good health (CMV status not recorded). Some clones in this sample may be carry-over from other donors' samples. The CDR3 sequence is CATSSEGTGELFF. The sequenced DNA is TGTGCCACCAGCAGCGAGGGCACCGGGGAGCTGTTTTTT.